The 22 T cell receptor beta chains below all came from one sample that was sequenced in a study of regulatory T cells in long-lasting Graves disease. In building TCR beta libraries, iRepertoire HTBI primers were used together with Arm-PCR of CDR3 regions. One entry per CDR3 protein results from TCRdb running MiXCR on the multiplex PCR reads. The sample contains 300,000 to 400,000 distinct CDR3 sequences, around a sixth of which appear only once. As for time point: newly diagnosed GD, antithyroid drugs for less than 3 months. Scientists built the TCR library using RNA that was extracted from PBMCs. Sequencing was performed on peripheral blood mononuclear cells (PBMCs), taken at new diagnosis, from a patient treated with antithyroid drugs. The source of these receptors is a female donor with Graves disease.

This clonotype has ten or more counts. The chain carries TRBV2 and TRBJ2-1; D gene ambiguous. The V gene's germline CDR1 is SNHLY and CDR2 FYNNEI. The CDR3 sequence is 13 residues long. The V end lost 3 bases, the J end lost 3 bases, and 6 bases lay between the germline ends. Here the CDR3 reads CASSDSSYNEQFF. The CDR3 bases are TGTGCCAGCAGTGACTCCAGCTACAATGAGCAGTTCTTC.

This clonotype appeared many times. CDR3 sequence: CASSSGNSNQPQHF. The DNA of the CDR3 is TGTGCCAGCAGTTCAGGTAATAGCAATCAGCCCCAGCATTTT. The V gene is TRBV12-3 or TRBV12-4, the J gene TRBJ1-5, with unresolved D. Between the trimmed V and J ends, which lost 4 bases and 0 bases, there was a span of 7 bases. This CDR3 is 14 amino acids long.

In this sample, this clonotype turned up many times. This chain joins TRBV12-5 and TRBJ2-5; weak D call: TRBD2 (6 bases). Germline CDR1 and CDR2: LGHNT and FRNRAP. The CDR3 spans 13 residues. The V end was cut by 8 bases, the J end by 5 bases, with 15 bases between. In DNA form, the CDR3 reads TGTGCTAGTAGGAGGGGCGAGGGGGAGACCCAGTACTTC. Translation gives CASRRGEGETQYF.

This clonotype was seen only a few times. The chain uses TRBV6-5 and TRBJ1-6; D is undetermined. Trimming shortened V by 2 bases and J by 0 bases, and 14 bases separated the two germline ends. Germline V gene data show CDR1 as MNHEY and CDR2 as SVGAGI. This CDR3 is built from 18 residues. The CDR3 DNA follows: TGTGCCAGCAGTTACGGTAGCAAACAGAGCTCCTATAATTCACCCCTCCACTTT. Residues: CASSYGSKQSSYNSPLHF.

This clonotype came up many times. The gene calls are TRBV7-2 and TRBJ2-7, with D perhaps TRBD2 (5 bases). Trimming shortened V by 3 bases and J by 6 bases, and 9 bases separated the two germline ends. Germline CDR1 SGHTA, CDR2 FQGNSA. This CDR3 has 12 residues. The CDR3 sequence: CASSFEGPEQYF. The CDR3 DNA is TGTGCCAGCAGCTTCGAGGGCCCCGAGCAGTACTTC.

This sequence joins TRBV19 and TRBJ2-1, with D uncertain. Germline lookup yields CDR1 LNHDA and CDR2 SQIVND (reference sequence). The length of the CDR3 is 14 residues. V was cut by 2 bases and J by 5 bases, with 10 bases left in between. The CDR3 spells CASSISVIHNEQFF. The CDR3 bases are TGTGCCAGTAGTATATCGGTAATTCACAATGAGCAGTTCTTC. Using reference TRBV19 and TRBJ2-1 for the parts outside the CDR3, the full variable domain is DGGITQSPKYLFRKEGQNVTLSCEQNLNHDAMYWYRQDPGQGLRLIYYSQIVNDFQKGDIAEGYSVSREKKESFPLTVTSAQKNPTAFYLCASSISVIHNEQFFGPGTRLTVL.

This clonotype came up many times. The CDR3 DNA sequence: TGTGCCTGGAGCGGGCGGGGGGACCAGCCCCAGCATTTT. It encodes CAWSGRGDQPQHF. The J gene is TRBJ1-5, the V gene TRBV30; TRBD1 might be the D (5 bases). V was trimmed by 3 bases and J by 7 bases, leaving 13 bases between them. The CDR3 sequence is 13 residues long. Germline CDR1 is GTSNPN and CDR2 is SVGIG (reference sequence).

This clonotype was counted at least ten times. The chain combines TRBV20-1 with TRBJ1-6; no reliable D call. Germline V gene lookup returns CDR1 DFQATT and CDR2 SNEGSKA (reference sequence). Trimming shortened V by 0 bases and J by 5 bases, and 8 bases separated the two germline ends. The CDR3 length is 14 residues. CDR3 bases: TGCAGTGCTAGAGAGCGGCGAGATAATTCACCCCTCCACTTT. This codes for CSARERRDNSPLHF.

Many counts were recorded for this clonotype. The J gene is TRBJ1-3, the V gene TRBV5-6, with D unclear. This CDR3 has 16 residues. With 5 bases removed from V and 0 bases from J, the gap between germline ends came to 15 bases. The V gene's germline CDR1 is SGHDT and CDR2 YYEEEE. The CDR3 DNA sequence: TGTGCCAGCAGTACCGGTCCGGTCGACTCTGGAAACACCATATATTTT. Protein sequence: CASSTGPVDSGNTIYF. Complete variable domain (other parts from reference TRBV5-6 and TRBJ1-3): DAGVTQSPTHLIKTRGQQVTLRCSPKSGHDTVSWYQQALGQGPQFIFQYYEEEERQRGNFPDRFSGHQFPNYSSELNVNALLLGDSALYLCASSTGPVDSGNTIYFGEGSWLTVV.

This clonotype was counted at least ten times. The gene calls are TRBV12-3 or TRBV12-4 and TRBJ1-6, with TRBD1 matching over 7 bases. The CDR3 spans 14 residues. The V and J ends lost 1 base and 8 bases, in that order; junction bases with no gene match: 2. The CDR3 DNA reads as TGTGCCAGCAGTTTAGGGCAGGGGGATTCACCCCTCCACTTT. It yields the protein CASSLGQGDSPLHF.

This clonotype showed up many times. The V gene is TRBV2, the J gene TRBJ1-2, with TRBD1 matching over 10 bases. CDR3 length: 14 residues. The germline gives CDR1 SNHLY, CDR2 FYNNEI. Trimming removed 3 bases from V and 5 bases from J; junction bases left unmatched: 3. Written as DNA, the CDR3 is TGTGCCAGCAGTGAGACAGGGGGCGGGTATGGCTACACCTTC. This sequence encodes CASSETGGGYGYTF. Drawing the rest from reference TRBV2 and TRBJ1-2, the complete variable domain is EPEVTQTPSHQVTQMGQEVILRCVPISNHLYFYWYRQILGQKVEFLVSFYNNEISEKSEIFDDQFSVERPDGSNFTLKIRSTKLEDSAMYFCASSETGGGYGYTFGSGTRLTVV.

This clonotype was detected ten times or more. This sequence joins TRBV12-3 or TRBV12-4 and TRBJ1-1, with a weak D call TRBD1 (6 bases). V gave up 8 bases and J gave up 0 bases, with 22 bases separating them. This CDR3 region has 17 residues. CDR3 loop: CASSTGTFNRMNTEAFF. The CDR3 DNA follows: TGTGCCAGCTCCACCGGGACATTTAACAGGATGAACACTGAAGCTTTCTTT.

This clonotype was counted many times. V usage is TRBV20-1 and J usage is TRBJ2-7; D possibly uses TRBD1 or TRBD2 (5 bases each). Germline CDR1 reads DFQATT; CDR2 reads SNEGSKA (reference sequence). The V gene lost 3 bases and the J gene lost 2 bases, with 14 bases spanning the gap. There are 14 residues in the CDR3. CDR3 protein: CSASSARGAYEQYF. The CDR3 region has the DNA TGCAGTGCTAGTTCGGCCCGAGGGGCCTACGAGCAGTACTTC.

To note about this clonotype: Relative to the germline gene, one junction end is altered; a read error may explain this. The V and J genes are TRBV30 and TRBJ1-1; D unresolved. The CDR3 is 14 residues long. The germline V gene has CDR1 GTSNPN and CDR2 SVGIG (reference sequence). The CDR3 loop reads CARSVLSGRLGAFF. The CDR3 region has the DNA TGTGCCCGGAGTGTACTCTCAGGCCGGCTCGGGGCTTTCTTT.

Notes on this clonotype: This may arise from a read error, as a much more abundant clone is one base away. The chain uses TRBV20-1 and TRBJ2-5; no clear D gene. This CDR3 comprises 13 residues. The germline V gene encodes CDR1 DFQATT and CDR2 SNEGSKA (reference sequence). The CDR3 region has the DNA TGCAGCAAGACAAGGCACTACCAAGAGACCCAGTACTTC. It encodes CSKTRHYQETQYF.

This clonotype was picked up many times. J is TRBJ1-2 and V is TRBV19; tentative D call: TRBD1 (6 bases). Germline V gives CDR1 LNHDA, CDR2 SQIVND (reference sequence). There are 16 residues in the CDR3. Trimming removed 7 bases at V and 6 bases at J, with 24 bases between. The CDR3 DNA reads as TGTGCCAGTACCCGAACGGATCGGGACACCGTGAATGGCTACACCTTC. Translating it yields CASTRTDRDTVNGYTF.

This clonotype was detected many times. The rearrangement uses TRBV27 and TRBJ1-2, with D hard to call. The CDR3 sequence is 14 residues long. Germline assignment: CDR1 MNHEY and CDR2 SMNVEV (reference sequence). Trimming pared 4 bases from V and 2 bases from J, leaving 11 bases between. The CDR3: CASSSLTGNYGYTF. CDR3 sequence (DNA): TGTGCCAGCAGTTCTTTGACCGGGAACTATGGCTACACCTTC.

This clonotype was recorded many times. The chain recombines TRBV18 with TRBJ1-2; tentatively, D is TRBD1 (5 bases). From germline, CDR1 is KGHSH and CDR2 LQKENI. The germline V and J ends were trimmed by 8 bases and 3 bases, with 13 bases remaining between them. This CDR3 is 13 amino acids long. DNA for the CDR3: TGTGCCAGCAGTCCTCCGGGGGACTATGGCTACACCTTC. This encodes CASSPPGDYGYTF.

This clonotype has ten or more counts. The rearrangement joins TRBV30 to TRBJ2-7, with TRBD1 matching 7 bases. The CDR3 covers 12 residues. Germline lookup yields CDR1 GTSNPN and CDR2 SVGIG (reference sequence). The V gene end was trimmed by 4 bases and the J gene end by 3 bases; junction bases not matched to a gene: 3. The CDR3 DNA is TGTGCCTGGACCGGGGACAGCTACGAGCAGTACTTC. Amino acid sequence: CAWTGDSYEQYF.

The rearrangement joins TRBV28 to TRBJ1-4; 8 positions agree with TRBD1. Looked up from germline, CDR1 is MDHEN and CDR2 is SYDVKM. The CDR3 length is 15 residues. The trim removed 4 bases at V and 7 bases at J, leaving 8 bases unmatched. CDR3: CASSSDRGWIEKLFF. CDR3 bases: TGTGCCAGCAGTTCCGACAGGGGATGGATTGAAAAACTGTTTTTT.

With regard to this clonotype: A far larger clone differs by one base, so this is likely a read error. The chain is built from TRBV20-1 and TRBJ2-3; D remains ambiguous. CDR3 length: 15 amino acids. CDR1 is DFQATT, CDR2 SNEGSKA, per germline (reference sequence). The CDR3 protein is CSALLSVASSYEQCF. The CDR3 DNA is TGCAGTGCTCTCCTTTCGGTGGCGAGCTCCTACGAGCAGTGCTTC.

This clonotype was recorded many times. The CDR3 DNA sequence: TGCAGTGCTAGAGAGTTTCCGAGGCTAGTGGGAGATACGCAGTATTTT. Translation gives CSAREFPRLVGDTQYF. The chain carries TRBV20-1 and TRBJ2-3; no firm D call. From germline, CDR1 is DFQATT and CDR2 SNEGSKA (reference sequence). This CDR3 has 16 residues. The ends were cut back, 0 bases at V and 5 bases at J, with 18 bases in the middle.